Given below is one TCR beta chain in context. Its target is unknown. TCRdb's copy holds only in-frame clones and misses some; the assay was immunoSEQ multiplex PCR. The data show about 100,000 clones, approximately 90% seen once. The entry originates in a study of PD-L1 blockade in urothelial cancer. Study details: Of 30 or so patients, around 26 were males with bladder-origin urothelial cancer. Blood yielded a median of around 150,000 T cells per sample. Overall study results and limits: Below-median TCR clonality that was measured in pretreatment blood predicted better survival.

This CDR3 comprises 15 residues. Germline-derived CDR1 and CDR2 are LGHNA and YNFKEQ. Losses at the gene ends were 4 bases for V and 4 bases for J; bases not matched to a gene: 2. Patient disease was locally advanced or metastatic urothelial carcinoma. The chain combines TRBV4-2 with TRBJ2-7; 15 bases are a match to TRBD2. The sample consisted of PBMCs, taken around atezolizumab (anti-PD-L1) treatment. The TCR originated in a woman over 75 with urothelial cancer. CDR3 in amino acids: CASSPGTSGRYEQYF. CDR3 DNA: TGTGCCAGCAGCCCCGGGACTAGCGGGAGGTACGAGCAGTACTTC.